The 18 T cell receptor beta chains presented below share a single source sample, sequenced in a study of blood T cell repertoires in COVID-19 (TCRdb year 2020). Library method: the immunoSEQ multiplex PCR assay. In its TCRdb copy, this immuneACCESS table keeps in-frame sequences only and misses some clones. Where compared with another copy, unresolved V genes explain less than half of these, and the others have no known cause. The sample table holds more than 9,500 clones, of which roughly nine tenths were seen once. The ten top clones hold around a fifth of the sample. The sample comprised peripheral blood. The receptor set was obtained from a woman aged 55-70 years with active COVID-19.

The chain carries TRBV10-3 and TRBJ2-3; 13 nucleotides align to TRBD2. Trimming cost V 4 bases and J 6 bases; bases outside gene matches: 4. The germline gives CDR1 ENHRY, CDR2 SYGVKD. The CDR3 loop spans 15 amino acids. The CDR3: CAISGTSGGRDTQYF. The DNA for the CDR3 is TGTGCCATCAGTGGGACTAGCGGGGGCCGGGATACGCAGTATTTT.

The chain carries TRBV3-1 (or the pseudogene TRBV3-2) and TRBJ2-2; 9 nucleotides align to TRBD1. Germline values: CDR1 LGHDT, CDR2 YNNKEL (reference sequence). The CDR3 is made up of 17 amino acids. V shed 3 bases and J 0 bases; nucleotides not matched to a gene: 5. This CDR3 reads CASSQTTGGANTGELFF. DNA for the CDR3: TGTGCCAGCAGCCAGACCACAGGGGGCGCGAACACCGGGGAGCTGTTTTTT.

This sequence joins TRBV27 and TRBJ2-2; possibly TRBD2 for D (5 bases). The V end was cut by 7 bases, the J end by 0 bases, with 6 bases between. There are 13 residues in the CDR3. Per the germline V gene, CDR1 is MNHEY and CDR2 is SMNVEV (reference sequence). CDR3 in DNA: TGTGCCAGCATCGGGGCGAACACCGGGGAGCTGTTTTTT. It specifies CASIGANTGELFF.

The chain combines TRBV28 with TRBJ1-1, with D perhaps matching TRBD1 (6 bases). The ends were cut back, 9 bases at V and 4 bases at J, with 15 bases in the middle. The germline V gene encodes CDR1 MDHEN and CDR2 SYDVKM. The CDR3 is made up of 13 amino acids. Here the CDR3 reads CASPKQGTTEAFF. The CDR3 DNA is TGTGCCAGTCCAAAACAGGGAACCACTGAAGCTTTCTTT.

The chain recombines TRBV19 with TRBJ1-1, with a possible D match to TRBD1 (6 bases). CDR1 and CDR2 (germline): LNHDA, SQIVND (reference sequence). The CDR3 consists of 14 residues. Trimming pared 3 bases from V and 5 bases from J, leaving 13 bases between. The CDR3 DNA is TGTGCCAGTAGTATGCTCAGGGGCGGTACTGAAGCTTTCTTT. Amino acid sequence: CASSMLRGGTEAFF.

This chain uses TRBV28 with TRBJ2-7; 9 positions match TRBD2. The CDR3 contains 18 residues. V lost 3 bases to trimming and J lost 5 bases; unmatched junction nucleotides: 17. CDR1 and CDR2 from the germline V gene are MDHEN and SYDVKM. CDR3 coding DNA: TGTGCCAGCAGTTTGCAAGTGGGTGGCCTAGCGGGAAGGAACGAGCAGTACTTC. Amino acid sequence: CASSLQVGGLAGRNEQYF.

The V call is TRBV28, the J call TRBJ2-5; 8 nucleotides line up with TRBD1. Germline CDR1 and CDR2: MDHEN and SYDVKM. V dropped 2 bases and J dropped 5; count of bases not matched to a gene: 1. CDR3 length: 13 residues. The CDR3 sequence: CASSLRQGETQYF. The DNA of the CDR3 is TGTGCCAGCAGTTTACGACAGGGGGAGACCCAGTACTTC.

The chain combines TRBV27 with TRBJ2-1, with TRBD2 identical over 8 bases. Germline V gene sequence: CDR1 MNHEY, CDR2 SMNVEV (reference sequence). This CDR3 has 15 amino acids. The V segment lost 0 bases and the J segment 3 bases; nucleotides outside the gene matches: 1. Written as DNA, the CDR3 is TGTGCCAGCAGTTTATCCGCGGGAGGCTACAATGAGCAGTTCTTC. Its protein product is CASSLSAGGYNEQFF.

The chain uses TRBV5-1 and TRBJ2-1; TRBD1 matches 8 bases. The CDR3 has 16 residues. Germline assignment: CDR1 SGHRS and CDR2 YFSETQ. With 2 bases clipped from V and 4 bases from J, the junction kept 8 bases outside the gene matches. CDR3 sequence: CASSLEDRGGYNEQFF. In DNA form, the CDR3 reads TGCGCCAGCAGCTTAGAAGACAGGGGCGGGTACAATGAGCAGTTCTTC. The whole variable domain, filled in from reference TRBV5-1 and TRBJ2-1, reads KAGVTQTPRYLIKTRGQQVTLSCSPISGHRSVSWYQQTPGQGLQFLFEYFSETQRNKGNFPGRFSGRQFSNSRSEMNVSTLELGDSALYLCASSLEDRGGYNEQFFGPGTRLTVL.

This clone appeared once. The V gene is TRBV2, the J gene TRBJ2-1; the D is unclear. This CDR3 has 13 residues. Deletions cut 7 bases from V and 6 bases from J, with 13 bases between. Germline V gene sequence: CDR1 SNHLY, CDR2 FYNNEI. Here the CDR3 DNA reads TGTGCCAGCATCTCGGCGGTGGGCAATGAGCAGTTCTTC. It codes for CASISAVGNEQFF.

J is TRBJ1-2 and V is TRBV12-3 or TRBV12-4, with D tentatively TRBD1 (5 bases). This CDR3 spans 13 amino acids. Between the trimmed V and J ends, which lost 7 bases and 2 bases, there was a span of 11 bases. CDR3 DNA sequence: TGTGCCAGCACCCTGACAGTAAACTATGGCTACACCTTC. It yields the protein CASTLTVNYGYTF.

The genes are TRBV3-1 (or the pseudogene TRBV3-2) and TRBJ1-1, with D perhaps TRBD1 (6 bases). V lost 3 bases, J lost 6 bases, and 17 bases lay in between. Looked up from germline, CDR1 is LGHDT and CDR2 is YNNKEL (reference sequence). The CDR3 covers 15 residues. The CDR3 nucleotides are TGTGCCAGCAGCCAGACCACACAGGGAAGATCTGAAGCTTTCTTT. Its translation is CASSQTTQGRSEAFF.

The V gene is TRBV5-1, the J gene TRBJ2-7; D may be TRBD1 (5 bases). V dropped 1 base and J dropped 2 bases, with 13 bases sitting between them. CDR3 size: 15 residues. The germline V gene has CDR1 SGHRS and CDR2 YFSETQ. The CDR3 reads CASSLSGAGPYEQYV. CDR3 DNA: TGCGCCAGCAGCTTGAGTGGGGCAGGACCCTACGAGCAGTACGTC.

This sequence joins TRBV19 and TRBJ2-3; 9 bases are shared with TRBD2. The CDR3 spans 15 residues. After removal of 4 bases from V and 3 bases from J, the junction contained 5 bases not matched to a gene. CDR1 is LNHDA and CDR2 is SQIVND in the germline V gene (reference sequence). CDR3 amino acids: CASSTLAGVTDTQYF. The CDR3 DNA reads TGTGCCAGTAGTACTTTAGCGGGGGTGACAGATACGCAGTATTTT. The full variable domain, with the rest looked up from reference TRBV19 and TRBJ2-3, is DGGITQSPKYLFRKEGQNVTLSCEQNLNHDAMYWYRQDPGQGLRLIYYSQIVNDFQKGDIAEGYSVSREKKESFPLTVTSAQKNPTAFYLCASSTLAGVTDTQYFGPGTRLTVL.

CDR3 amino acids: CASSQDSSYNSPLHF. In nucleotides, the CDR3 is TGCGCCAGCAGCCAGGACAGCTCCTATAATTCACCCCTCCACTTT. The chain is built from TRBV4-1 and TRBJ1-6; maybe TRBD1 (6 bases). This CDR3 has 15 amino acids. Germline CDR1 and CDR2: MGHRA and YSYEKL. Trimming removed 3 bases from V and 0 bases from J, with 6 bases in between.

This clone was recorded a few times. The chain is built from TRBV10-3 and TRBJ1-1; the D gene is possibly TRBD1 (6 bases). Trimming shortened V by 3 bases and J by 6 bases, and 14 bases separated the two germline ends. Germline loops: CDR1 ENHRY, CDR2 SYGVKD. The CDR3 runs to 14 residues. CDR3 in DNA: TGTGCCATCAGTGAAGGGGGTGAGTCGTCTGAAGCTTTCTTT. This translates into CAISEGGESSEAFF.

V is TRBV19 and J is TRBJ2-1; D might be TRBD1 (5 bases). The CDR3 length is 15 residues. V gave up 3 bases and J gave up 0 bases, with 9 bases separating them. CDR1 and CDR2 (germline): LNHDA, SQIVND (reference sequence). This CDR3 is CASSIGHSSYNEQFF. The CDR3 region has the DNA TGTGCCAGTAGTATCGGACATAGCTCCTACAATGAGCAGTTCTTC.

This clone was counted a few times. J is TRBJ1-1 and V is TRBV2; unclear D gene. V was pared by 6 bases and J by 0 bases, with 11 bases between. Per the germline V gene, CDR1 is SNHLY and CDR2 is FYNNEI. This CDR3 spans 14 amino acids. The CDR3 sequence is CASRAQSMNTEAFF. CDR3 nucleotide sequence: TGTGCCAGCAGGGCACAGAGTATGAACACTGAAGCTTTCTTT.